Listed below are T cell receptor beta chains from one sample, sequenced in a study of T cells after yellow fever vaccination. TCRdb itself ran the 5' RACE reads through MiXCR, one entry per CDR3 protein. The profile shows hundreds of thousands of distinct CDR3 sequences, 19% of them singletons. Sequences were derived from PBMCs, sampled 15 days after the yellow fever booster vaccination. Receptors were obtained from a man aged 25-45 years who received the YFV17D yellow fever vaccine. Both conserved end residues are part of each CDR3. The D gene is left open where the match is weak. Not every row has a clone size; where given, it reads once, few, many or a size class.

CDR3 length	clone size	D gene	V gene	J gene	CDR3 protein	CDR3 DNA
15	few	-	TRBV7-2	TRBJ2-1	CASSLGLGRNNEQFF	TGTGCCAGCAGCTTAGGGCTAGGACGGAACAATGAGCAGTTCTTC
15	once	TRBD2	TRBV29-1	TRBJ2-7	CSVEGLAGATYEQYF	TGCAGCGTTGAAGGGCTAGCGGGAGCTACCTACGAGCAGTACTTC
16	few	TRBD2	TRBV29-1	TRBJ2-1	CSVLTWGTSGYNEQFF	TGCAGCGTTCTTACCTGGGGGACTAGCGGATACAATGAGCAGTTCTTC
13	few	-	TRBV20-1	TRBJ2-5	CSASLGSQETQYF	TGCAGTGCTAGCTTGGGTTCCCAAGAGACCCAGTACTTC
15	few	TRBD2	TRBV3-1	TRBJ2-5	CASSQGLVARETQYF	TGTGCCAGCAGCCAGGGACTAGTCGCCCGGGAGACCCAGTACTTC
14	few	TRBD1	TRBV12-3/TRBV12-4	TRBJ2-7	CASSLQGAASEQYF	TGTGCCAGCAGTTTACAGGGGGCGGCGAGCGAGCAGTACTTC
14	many	TRBD2	TRBV14	TRBJ2-7	CASSQDWAGDEQYF	TGTGCCAGCAGCCAAGATTGGGCGGGAGACGAGCAGTACTTC
15	-	-	TRBV3-1	TRBJ2-1	CASSQDPTAINEQFF	TGTGCCAGCAGCCAAGACCCCACAGCTATCAATGAGCAGTTCTTC
15	-	-	TRBV6-5	TRBJ2-7	CASSYFGDSSYEQYF	TGTGCCAGCAGTTACTTTGGGGACTCATCCTACGAGCAGTACTTC
14	few	-	TRBV5-1	TRBJ2-7	CASRGGTGSYEQYF	TGCGCCAGCAGGGGTGGGACGGGCTCCTACGAGCAGTACTTC
15	few	-	TRBV7-2	TRBJ2-3	CASSFEEDRPDTQYF	TGTGCCAGCAGCTTCGAGGAGGACCGACCAGATACGCAGTATTTT
14	-	-	TRBV10-3	TRBJ2-5	CAISEGGGRETQYF	TGTGCCATCAGTGAAGGGGGGGGCAGGGAGACCCAGTACTTC
12	-	-	TRBV12-3/TRBV12-4	TRBJ2-5	CASSFPGVNQYF	TGTGCCAGCAGTTTCCCGGGGGTGAACCAGTACTTC
14	-	-	TRBV9	TRBJ2-1	CASSVQGGGGEQFF	TGTGCCAGCAGCGTACAGGGGGGAGGCGGTGAGCAGTTCTTC
15	-	TRBD2	TRBV12-3/TRBV12-4	TRBJ2-5	CASSLRREMRETQYF	TGTGCCAGCAGTTTAAGGCGGGAGATGAGGGAGACCCAGTACTTC
14	few	TRBD2	TRBV19	TRBJ2-1	CASRLAGGSREQFF	TGTGCCAGTAGACTAGCGGGAGGGAGTCGGGAGCAGTTCTTC
13	few	-	TRBV11-2	TRBJ2-1	CASSLVKFHEQFF	TGTGCCAGCAGCTTAGTGAAGTTCCATGAGCAGTTCTTC
15	few	TRBD2	TRBV20-1	TRBJ2-7	CSATSRLAERYEQYF	TGCAGTGCGACATCCAGACTAGCGGAGAGGTACGAGCAGTACTTC
14	few	-	TRBV7-8	TRBJ1-6	CASSPQGGGSPLHF	TGTGCCAGCAGCCCCCAGGGTGGTGGTTCACCCCTCCACTTT
13	-	-	TRBV20-1	TRBJ2-1	CSAARMASNEQFF	TGCAGTGCAGCCCGAATGGCCAGCAATGAGCAGTTCTTC
13	-	-	TRBV5-4	TRBJ2-1	CASSFPTGRGQFF	TGTGCCAGCAGCTTCCCGACAGGTAGGGGGCAGTTCTTC
15	-	-	TRBV5-1	TRBJ2-7	CASSQGGRSTYEQYF	TGCGCCAGCAGTCAAGGGGGGCGATCGACCTACGAGCAGTACTTC
12	few	-	TRBV20-1	TRBJ2-1	CSATRQHNEQFF	TGCAGTGCTACGAGGCAACACAATGAGCAGTTCTTC